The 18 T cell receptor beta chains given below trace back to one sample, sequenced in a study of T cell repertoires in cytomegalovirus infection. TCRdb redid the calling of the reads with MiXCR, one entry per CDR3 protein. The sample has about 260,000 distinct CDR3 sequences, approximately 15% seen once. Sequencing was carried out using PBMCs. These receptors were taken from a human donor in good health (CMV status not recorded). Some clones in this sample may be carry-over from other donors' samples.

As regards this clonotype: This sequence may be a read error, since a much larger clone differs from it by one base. CDR3 DNA: TGCAGTGCTAGCAACCCGACAAGGACGAATTCACCCCTCCACTTT. Protein product: CSASNPTRTNSPLHF. The chain recombines TRBV20-1 with TRBJ1-6; D unresolved. The germline V and J ends were trimmed by 3 bases and 7 bases, with 16 bases remaining between them. The CDR3 is made up of 15 amino acids. In germline, CDR1 is DFQATT, CDR2 SNEGSKA (reference sequence).

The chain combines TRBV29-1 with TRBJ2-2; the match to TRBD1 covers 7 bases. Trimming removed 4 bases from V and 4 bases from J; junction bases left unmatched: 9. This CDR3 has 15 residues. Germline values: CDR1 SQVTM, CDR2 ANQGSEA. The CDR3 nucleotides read TGCAGCGTTGTAAGAGTAGGGGACAGCACCGGGGAGCTGTTTTTT. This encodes CSVVRVGDSTGELFF.

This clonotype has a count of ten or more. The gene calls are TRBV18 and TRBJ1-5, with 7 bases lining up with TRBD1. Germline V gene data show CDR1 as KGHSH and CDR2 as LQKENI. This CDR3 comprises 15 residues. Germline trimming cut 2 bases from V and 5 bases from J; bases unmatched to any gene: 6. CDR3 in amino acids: CASSPRGQEDQPQHF. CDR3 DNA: TGTGCCAGCTCACCAAGGGGGCAGGAGGATCAGCCCCAGCATTTT.

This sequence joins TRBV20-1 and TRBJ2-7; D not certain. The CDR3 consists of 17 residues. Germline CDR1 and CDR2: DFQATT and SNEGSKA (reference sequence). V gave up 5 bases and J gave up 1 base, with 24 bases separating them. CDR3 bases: TGCAGTGCTGAAACAACATTCCCCCGTGGTTTTTCCTACGAGCAGTACTTC. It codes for CSAETTFPRGFSYEQYF.

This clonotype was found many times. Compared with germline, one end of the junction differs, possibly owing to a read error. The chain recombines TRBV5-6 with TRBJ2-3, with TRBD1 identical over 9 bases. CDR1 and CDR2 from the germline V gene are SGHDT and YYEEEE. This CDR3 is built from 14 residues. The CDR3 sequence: CASSLGTGAYALDF. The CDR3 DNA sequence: TGTGCCAGCAGCTTGGGGACAGGGGCCTACGCACTGGATTTT.

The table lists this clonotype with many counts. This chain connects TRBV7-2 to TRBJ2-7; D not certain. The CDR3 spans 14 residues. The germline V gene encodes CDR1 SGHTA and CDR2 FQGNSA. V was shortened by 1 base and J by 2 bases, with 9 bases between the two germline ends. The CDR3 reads CASSLGADPYEQYF. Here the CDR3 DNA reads TGTGCCAGCAGCTTAGGGGCTGATCCCTACGAGCAGTACTTC.

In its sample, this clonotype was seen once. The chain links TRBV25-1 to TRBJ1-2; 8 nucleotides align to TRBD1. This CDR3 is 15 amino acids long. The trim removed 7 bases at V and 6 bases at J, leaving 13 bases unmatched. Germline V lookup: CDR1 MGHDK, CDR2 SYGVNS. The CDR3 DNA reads TGTGCCAGCAATGACCCGAAGACAGGGGTGGATGGCTACACCTTC. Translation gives CASNDPKTGVDGYTF.

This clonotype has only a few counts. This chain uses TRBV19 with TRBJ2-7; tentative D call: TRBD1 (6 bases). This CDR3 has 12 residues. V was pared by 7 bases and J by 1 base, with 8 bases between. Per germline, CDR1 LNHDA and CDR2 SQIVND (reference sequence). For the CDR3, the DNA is TGTGCCAGTATGGGGGCGTCCTACGAGCAGTACTTC. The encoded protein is CASMGASYEQYF. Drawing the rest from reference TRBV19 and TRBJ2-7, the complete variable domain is DGGITQSPKYLFRKEGQNVTLSCEQNLNHDAMYWYRQDPGQGLRLIYYSQIVNDFQKGDIAEGYSVSREKKESFPLTVTSAQKNPTAFYLCASMGASYEQYFGPGTRLTVT.

The CDR3, as DNA: TGTGCCAGCACCCTACTTGCAGCCTCGAACACTGAAGCTTTCTTT. This encodes CASTLLAASNTEAFF. This chain links TRBV6-5 with TRBJ1-1, with no clear D. The CDR3 spans 15 residues. V lost 7 bases and J 1 base, leaving 16 bases between the germline ends. CDR1 is MNHEY, CDR2 SVGAGI, per germline.

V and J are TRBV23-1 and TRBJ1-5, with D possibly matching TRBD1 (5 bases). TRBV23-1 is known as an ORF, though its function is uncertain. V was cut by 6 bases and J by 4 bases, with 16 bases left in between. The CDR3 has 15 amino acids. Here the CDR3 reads CASSPGGTGNQPQHF. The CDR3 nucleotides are TGCGCCAGCAGCCCTGGCGGGACTGGGAATCAGCCCCAGCATTTT.

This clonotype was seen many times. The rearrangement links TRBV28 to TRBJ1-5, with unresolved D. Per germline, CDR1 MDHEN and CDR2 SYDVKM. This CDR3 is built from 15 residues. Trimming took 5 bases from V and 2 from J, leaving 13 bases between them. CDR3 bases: TGTGCCAGCAGTCCCTTTCAGGTGGGCAATCAGCCCCAGCATTTT. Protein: CASSPFQVGNQPQHF. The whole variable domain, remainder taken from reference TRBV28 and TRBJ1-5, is DVKVTQSSRYLVKRTGEKVFLECVQDMDHENMFWYRQDPGLGLRLIYFSYDVKMKEKGDIPEGYSVSREKKERFSLILESASTNQTSMYLCASSPFQVGNQPQHFGDGTRLSIL.

The CDR3 sequence is CSARDLRGGGSYEQYF. CDR3 in DNA: TGCAGTGCTAGAGATCTTCGCGGAGGGGGGTCCTACGAGCAGTACTTC. The J gene is TRBJ2-7, the V gene TRBV20-1; D assignment may be TRBD1 or TRBD2 (6 bases each). The CDR3 contains 16 residues. V dropped 0 bases and J dropped 1 base, with 16 bases sitting between them. The germline CDR1 and CDR2 sequences are DFQATT and SNEGSKA (reference sequence).

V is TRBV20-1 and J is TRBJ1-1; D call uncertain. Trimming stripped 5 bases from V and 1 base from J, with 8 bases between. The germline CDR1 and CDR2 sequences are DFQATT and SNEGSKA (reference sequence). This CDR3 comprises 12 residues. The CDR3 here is CSAPMGNTEAFF. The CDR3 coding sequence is TGCAGTGCTCCGATGGGGAACACTGAAGCTTTCTTT.

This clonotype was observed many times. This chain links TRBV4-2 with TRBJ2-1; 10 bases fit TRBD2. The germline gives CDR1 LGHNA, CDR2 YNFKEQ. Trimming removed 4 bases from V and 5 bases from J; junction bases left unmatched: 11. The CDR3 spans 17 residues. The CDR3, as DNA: TGTGCCAGCAGCCGTGACCTGGGACTAGCGAAAAACAATGAGCAGTTCTTC. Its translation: CASSRDLGLAKNNEQFF.

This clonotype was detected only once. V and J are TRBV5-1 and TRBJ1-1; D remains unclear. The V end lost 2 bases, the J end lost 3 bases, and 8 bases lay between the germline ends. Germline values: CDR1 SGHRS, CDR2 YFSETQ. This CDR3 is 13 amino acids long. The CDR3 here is CASSFRPHTEAFF. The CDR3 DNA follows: TGCGCCAGCAGCTTTAGACCTCACACTGAAGCTTTCTTT.

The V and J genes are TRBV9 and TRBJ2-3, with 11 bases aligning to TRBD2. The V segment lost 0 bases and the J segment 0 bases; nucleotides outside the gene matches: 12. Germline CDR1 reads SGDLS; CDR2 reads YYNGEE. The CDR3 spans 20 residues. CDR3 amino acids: CASSVGFPGTSGYSTDTQYF. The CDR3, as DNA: TGTGCCAGCAGCGTAGGGTTCCCCGGGACTAGCGGATATAGCACAGATACGCAGTATTTT.

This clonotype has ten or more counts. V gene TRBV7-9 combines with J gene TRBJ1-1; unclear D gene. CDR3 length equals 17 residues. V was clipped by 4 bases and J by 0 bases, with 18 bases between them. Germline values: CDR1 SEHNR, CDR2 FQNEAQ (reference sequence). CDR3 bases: TGTGCCAGCAGCTCCCGGGATTATAATCCGGTGAACACTGAAGCTTTCTTT. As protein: CASSSRDYNPVNTEAFF.

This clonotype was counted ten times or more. This chain's CDR3 is CASGLVGTAQFF. The CDR3 DNA sequence: TGTGCTAGTGGTTTGGTCGGGACGGCACAGTTCTTC. The V and J genes are TRBV12-5 and TRBJ2-1; D might be TRBD1 or TRBD2, each matching 5 bases. V was cut by 0 bases and J by 13 bases, with 10 bases left in between. CDR3 length equals 12 residues. CDR1 is LGHNT and CDR2 is FRNRAP in the germline V gene.